The rows below give T cell receptor beta chains drawn from one sample of a study of cytomegalovirus exposure and HLA in healthy donors. Measured with immunoSEQ multiplex PCR; TCRdb has only the in-frame clones, and not every one. The sample contains about 67,000 clones, roughly 75% of which appear only once. The sequencing input was PBMCs. These receptors were taken from a woman aged 30 to 39 in good health and CMV-seronegative. Each CDR3 is given with its conserved first and last residue. D genes are given only for firm matches. Expanded clones get a size class; other rows say once, few or many, or leave the size out.

V	J	D	size	CDR3	DNA
TRBV9	TRBJ1-6	TRBD1	few	CASSAGQAGNSPLHF	TGTGCCAGCAGCGCCGGACAGGCGGGGAATTCACCCCTCCACTTT
TRBV14	TRBJ2-3	NA	NA	CASSPLGVTQYF	TGTGCCAGCAGCCCTCTAGGGGTGACGCAGTATTTT
TRBV30	TRBJ1-2	TRBD1	few	CAWSETGDYGYTF	TGTGCCTGGAGTGAGACAGGGGACTATGGCTACACCTTC
TRBV2	TRBJ2-5	TRBD2	NA	CASSEASGIGKETQYF	TGTGCCAGCAGTGAGGCTAGCGGGATCGGAAAAGAGACCCAGTACTTC
TRBV28	TRBJ2-5	TRBD1	once	CASREDRAETQYF	TGTGCCAGCAGGGAGGACAGGGCGGAGACCCAGTACTTC
TRBV30	TRBJ2-5	NA	NA	CAWDRGGGQETQYF	TGTGCCTGGGACAGGGGAGGGGGTCAAGAGACCCAGTACTTC
TRBV30	TRBJ1-5	NA	few	CAWTGIDSNQPQHF	TGTGCCTGGACAGGGATCGATAGCAATCAGCCCCAGCATTTT
TRBV6-5	TRBJ2-7	NA	NA	CASSYSEGYEQYF	TGTGCCAGCAGTTACTCGGAGGGGTACGAGCAGTACTTC
TRBV29-1	TRBJ1-1	NA	NA	CSVKQDHTEAFF	TGCAGCGTTAAACAGGATCACACTGAAGCTTTCTTT
TRBV7-2	TRBJ2-5	NA	NA	CASSLARVNQYF	TGTGCCAGCAGCTTAGCCAGGGTTAACCAGTACTTC
TRBV5-1	TRBJ2-7	TRBD2	NA	CASSEPGRGGNEQYF	TGCGCCAGCAGCGAACCCGGGAGGGGGGGCAACGAGCAGTACTTC
TRBV4-1	TRBJ2-7	NA	NA	CASSQEQGWSYEQYF	TGCGCCAGCAGCCAAGAGCAGGGGTGGTCCTACGAGCAGTACTTC
TRBV19	TRBJ1-5	NA	NA	CASSTQKGSNQPQHF	TGTGCCAGTAGTACCCAGAAGGGGAGCAATCAGCCCCAGCATTTT
TRBV18	TRBJ1-4	NA	NA	CASSPLTFRGEKLFF	TGTGCCAGCTCACCACTAACCTTCCGGGGTGAAAAACTGTTTTTT
TRBV4-3	TRBJ1-1	NA	NA	CASSQDGVSGNTEAFF	TGCGCCAGCAGCCAAGATGGGGTGAGCGGGAACACTGAAGCTTTCTTT
TRBV30	TRBJ2-1	TRBD2	NA	CAWSERTSGGYNEQFF	TGTGCCTGGAGTGAGCGGACTAGCGGGGGCTACAATGAGCAGTTCTTC
TRBV6-5	TRBJ1-2	NA	NA	CASSTNRVGYTF	TGTGCCAGCAGTACTAATAGAGTTGGCTACACCTTC
TRBV30	TRBJ2-2	NA	NA	CAWSAQVPGELFF	TGTGCCTGGAGCGCCCAGGTGCCCGGGGAGCTGTTTTTT
TRBV30	TRBJ1-2	NA	NA	CASPGQTANYGYTF	TGTGCCTCTCCCGGACAGACAGCTAACTATGGCTACACCTTC
TRBV7-2	TRBJ2-7	TRBD2	NA	CASSLGPSGSSYEQYF	TGTGCCAGCAGCTTAGGTCCTAGCGGGAGTAGTTACGAGCAGTACTTC
TRBV5-4	TRBJ1-1	NA	few	CASSFGEDTEAFF	TGTGCCAGCAGCTTCGGGGAAGACACTGAAGCTTTCTTT
TRBV30	TRBJ1-3	TRBD1	few	CAWRGGQGTTTIYF	TGTGCCTGGAGAGGGGGACAGGGTACGACCACCATATATTTT
TRBV4-3	TRBJ2-6	TRBD2	NA	CASSQVGGRASGANVLTF	TGCGCCAGCAGCCAAGTGGGCGGGAGGGCCTCTGGGGCCAACGTCCTGACTTTC
TRBV6-6	TRBJ1-1	TRBD1	NA	CATTAPRGQGGTEAFF	TGTGCCACCACTGCCCCAAGGGGACAGGGCGGCACTGAAGCTTTCTTT
TRBV6-5	TRBJ1-1	NA	NA	CASTKTRNTEAFF	TGTGCCAGCACCAAAACAAGGAACACTGAAGCTTTCTTT
TRBV5-4	TRBJ2-7	NA	NA	CASSGEGEQYF	TGTGCCAGCAGCGGCGAGGGCGAGCAGTACTTC
TRBV25-1	TRBJ2-3	NA	once	CASSVSSTDTQYF	TGTGCCAGCAGTGTCTCCAGCACAGATACGCAGTATTTT
TRBV6-5	TRBJ2-1	NA	NA	CASSYRTGSSTGEQFF	TGTGCCAGCAGTTACCGCACCGGGAGCAGTACGGGCGAGCAGTTCTTC
TRBV29-1	TRBJ1-5	NA	NA	CSVRPGGNQPQHF	TGCAGCGTTCGTCCAGGCGGCAATCAGCCCCAGCATTTT
TRBV30	TRBJ2-1	NA	NA	CAWKPQRNEQFF	TGTGCCTGGAAACCGCAGCGCAATGAGCAGTTCTTC
TRBV11-2	TRBJ2-7	TRBD2	NA	CASSLSGDSSYEQYF	TGTGCCAGCAGCCTCAGCGGGGATAGCTCCTACGAGCAGTACTTC
TRBV29-1	TRBJ2-7	NA	NA	CSVETQGHYEQYF	TGCAGCGTTGAAACCCAGGGCCATTACGAGCAGTACTTC
TRBV30	TRBJ2-5	TRBD2	NA	CAWREGLAGGETQYF	TGTGCCTGGAGGGAAGGACTAGCGGGAGGGGAGACCCAGTACTTC
TRBV4-1	TRBJ2-5	TRBD2	NA	CASSQLDGGAWQETQYF	TGCGCCAGCAGCCAGTTAGACGGGGGGGCGTGGCAAGAGACCCAGTACTTC
TRBV29-1	TRBJ1-1	NA	NA	CSVRLSGNTEAFF	TGCAGCGTTCGGTTATCGGGGAACACTGAAGCTTTCTTT
TRBV6-6	TRBJ2-3	NA	NA	CASSRADTQYF	TGTGCCAGCAGCCGGGCAGATACGCAGTATTTT
TRBV4-2	TRBJ2-3	NA	NA	CASSQEGALRGTDTQYF	TGTGCCAGCAGCCAAGAAGGGGCTCTCCGTGGGACAGATACGCAGTATTTT
TRBV28	TRBJ1-2	NA	few	CASRLDTVNYGYTF	TGTGCCAGCAGACTCGACACGGTAAACTATGGCTACACCTTC
TRBV28	TRBJ1-4	TRBD1	NA	CASSPTGSDEKLFF	TGTGCCAGCAGCCCGACAGGGTCCGATGAAAAACTGTTTTTT
TRBV30	TRBJ2-6	NA	NA	CAWSGGGRSGANVLTF	TGTGCCTGGAGTGGAGGAGGCAGGTCTGGGGCCAACGTCCTGACTTTC
TRBV30	TRBJ1-6	NA	NA	CAWSESGSGSPLHF	TGTGCCTGGAGCGAATCCGGATCGGGTTCACCCCTCCACTTT
TRBV7-8	TRBJ1-4	TRBD1	NA	CASSSGGQRNEKLFF	TGTGCCAGCAGCTCCGGGGGACAGAGAAATGAAAAACTGTTTTTT
TRBV13	TRBJ2-2	TRBD2	NA	CASSWSGLAGETGELFF	TGTGCCAGCAGCTGGTCGGGACTAGCGGGAGAGACCGGGGAGCTGTTTTTT
TRBV2	TRBJ2-7	TRBD2	NA	CASSAADGTTYEQYF	TGTGCCAGCAGTGCCGCGGACGGGACTACCTACGAGCAGTACTTC
TRBV9	TRBJ1-1	TRBD1	NA	CASRDGTGEAFF	TGTGCCAGCAGGGACGGGACAGGGGAAGCTTTCTTT
TRBV6-6	TRBJ2-3	TRBD2	NA	CASSRGGAQDTQYF	TGTGCCAGCAGCCGGGGGGGAGCGCAGGATACGCAGTATTTT
TRBV30	TRBJ2-7	TRBD1	NA	CAAGKGAGEQYF	TGTGCCGCGGGCAAGGGGGCGGGCGAGCAGTACTTC
TRBV5-1	TRBJ1-2	NA	NA	CASSLGTAGNYGYTF	TGCGCCAGCAGCTTGGGGACGGCGGGCAACTATGGCTACACCTTC